This T cell receptor (beta chain) was identified during a study of blood T cell repertoires in COVID-19. About the research overall: Some COVID-19 samples were acute and others convalescent; all came from the United States, Italy and Spain. The cDNA or gDNA used as material had been derived from T cells, B-cell-depleted T cells, or PBMCs.

The germline V gene encodes CDR1 SEHNR and CDR2 FQNEAQ (reference sequence). CDR3 size: 12 residues. TCRdb's table, derived via immunoSEQ multiplex PCR, lists solely in-frame clones and lacks some. This table has some 310,000 clones, almost 90% appearing once. The chain is built from TRBV7-9 and TRBJ2-7, with a weak D call TRBD2 (6 bases). Sequenced sample: peripheral blood. The sequence was obtained from a woman in her 30s with COVID-19, enrolled during active disease. The CDR3 bases are TGTGCAACCCGGGACTCACACTACGAGCAGTACTTC. Its protein is CATRDSHYEQYF.